A single sample gave rise to the 12 T cell receptor beta chains below, sequenced in a study of CD8+ T cells in alopecia areata (dated by TCRdb to 2016 to 2019). This sample's treatment or condition label indicates: oral pan-JAK inhibitor, 5-10 mg twice daily. The library came from the immunoSEQ multiplex PCR assay. For TCR sequencing, RNA was extracted from every sample and reverse transcribed into cDNA to serve as template. The source is immuneACCESS, and TCRdb retained only in-frame sequences with V and J called. Part of the clones is not carried over; for the studies checked, unresolved V genes explain less than half of this, and the remainder is unexplained. In this sample the table shows 150,000 to 200,000 clones, 40% to 65% of which occur a single time. Roughly 9.1% of the sample is in the top ten clones. The source material was CD8+ T cells sorted from blood, sampled at approximately week 52, from a patient treated with tofacitinib. The receptors here all came from a human donor with alopecia areata.

This clone was seen only a few times. The chain recombines TRBV27 with TRBJ1-5; D not resolved. The ends were cut back, 10 bases at V and 0 bases at J, with 13 bases in the middle. CDR1 MNHEY and CDR2 SMNVEV come from the germline V gene (reference sequence). The CDR3 totals 14 residues. CDR3 region: CATAAGYSNQPQHF. The CDR3 DNA sequence: TGTGCCACCGCGGCGGGGTATAGCAATCAGCCCCAGCATTTT.

This clone was recorded only once. The chain carries TRBV27 and TRBJ2-7, with D possibly TRBD1 on 5 matching bases. From germline, CDR1 is MNHEY and CDR2 SMNVEV (reference sequence). The CDR3 runs 16 residues. Trimming pared 3 bases from V and 0 bases from J, leaving 15 bases between. The CDR3 protein is CASSLNTGHISYEQYF. The CDR3 DNA reads TGTGCCAGCAGTTTGAATACAGGACACATCTCCTACGAGCAGTACTTC.

This clone was counted ten times or more. The chain carries TRBV6-1 and TRBJ1-5; tentatively, D is TRBD1 (5 bases). Germline V gene sequence: CDR1 MNHNS, CDR2 SASEGT. The CDR3 length is 13 residues. Trimming shortened V by 5 bases and J by 1 base, and 6 bases separated the two germline ends. The CDR3 DNA is TGTGCCAGCAGTTGGGACAGCAATCAGCCCCAGCATTTT. It specifies CASSWDSNQPQHF.

V usage is TRBV29-1 and J usage is TRBJ2-7, with D tentatively TRBD1 (5 bases). The germline V and J ends were trimmed by 5 bases and 3 bases, with 20 bases remaining between them. The CDR3 totals 15 residues. Germline lookup yields CDR1 SQVTM and CDR2 ANQGSEA. This CDR3 reads CSVWDQSGPFYEQYF. CDR3 DNA sequence: TGCAGCGTTTGGGATCAATCAGGGCCTTTCTACGAGCAGTACTTC.

V usage is TRBV6-5 and J usage is TRBJ2-6; D is perhaps TRBD1 or TRBD2 (6 bases each). In germline, CDR1 is MNHEY, CDR2 SVGAGI. Trimming cost V 10 bases and J 2 bases, with 15 bases left between them. This CDR3 contains 15 residues. The CDR3 DNA sequence: TGTGCCACCTTGTGGGGGGCCGCTGGGGCCAACGTCCTGACTTTC. This codes for CATLWGAAGANVLTF.

This CDR3 reads CASYSWGAPGGELFF. The CDR3 nucleotides read TGTGCCTCCTATTCGTGGGGGGCGCCGGGCGGGGAGCTGTTTTTT. V gene TRBV30 combines with J gene TRBJ2-2; D may correspond to TRBD1 or TRBD2 (6 bases each). The CDR3 totals 15 residues. V lost 7 bases and J 7 bases, leaving 22 bases between the germline ends. The germline gives CDR1 GTSNPN, CDR2 SVGIG (reference sequence).

The CDR3 DNA reads TGTGCCACCAGCAGAGAGACAGGCCGTTATAGCAATCAGCCCCAGCATTTT. Residues: CATSRETGRYSNQPQHF. The rearrangement links TRBV15 to TRBJ1-5, with D possibly TRBD1 on 6 matching bases. Germline assignment: CDR1 LNHNV and CDR2 YYDKDF (reference sequence). Trimming pared 0 bases from V and 0 bases from J, leaving 12 bases between. The CDR3 has 17 amino acids.

The J gene is TRBJ2-7, the V gene TRBV6-5, with 10 bases lining up with TRBD1. Germline CDR1 MNHEY, CDR2 SVGAGI. J was trimmed by 11 bases and V by 2 bases; bases with no gene match: 3. The CDR3 contains 12 residues. The CDR3 DNA is TGTGCCAGCAGTTACCCAGGACAGGGGGAGTACTTC. This translates into CASSYPGQGEYF.

V is TRBV5-1 and J is TRBJ2-3; D gene ambiguous. The ends were cut back, 1 base at V and 6 bases at J, with 9 bases in the middle. The CDR3 consists of 13 residues. Germline V gives CDR1 SGHRS, CDR2 YFSETQ. The CDR3 here is CASSLSPVDTQYF. In nucleotides, the CDR3 is TGCGCCAGCAGCTTGTCCCCTGTGGATACGCAGTATTTT.

This clone occurred many times. This chain links TRBV5-1 with TRBJ2-3, with a possible D match to TRBD2 (6 bases). The CDR3 contains 15 residues. Trimming took off 5 bases at V and 2 bases at J, with 15 bases between the two ends. Germline V lookup: CDR1 SGHRS, CDR2 YFSETQ. The CDR3 spells CASRSAGMDTDTQYF. CDR3 DNA: TGCGCCAGCAGATCGGCGGGAATGGACACAGATACGCAGTATTTT.

This clone was recorded once. The chain recombines TRBV27 with TRBJ2-3; D gene uncertain. CDR3 length: 12 residues. The V end lost 8 bases, the J end lost 0 bases, and 6 bases lay between the germline ends. The V gene's germline CDR1 is MNHEY and CDR2 SMNVEV (reference sequence). The CDR3 DNA reads TGTGCCAGCGGTTGGAGCACAGATACGCAGTATTTT. Translating gives CASGWSTDTQYF.

This clone came up a few times. The CDR3 region has the DNA TGCGCCAGCAGCCCGGGATGGACTGAAGCTTTCTTT. Translating it yields CASSPGWTEAFF. This sequence joins TRBV5-1 and TRBJ1-1; D remains ambiguous. There are 12 residues in the CDR3. Deletions cut 4 bases from V and 5 bases from J, with 9 bases between. The V gene's germline CDR1 is SGHRS and CDR2 YFSETQ.